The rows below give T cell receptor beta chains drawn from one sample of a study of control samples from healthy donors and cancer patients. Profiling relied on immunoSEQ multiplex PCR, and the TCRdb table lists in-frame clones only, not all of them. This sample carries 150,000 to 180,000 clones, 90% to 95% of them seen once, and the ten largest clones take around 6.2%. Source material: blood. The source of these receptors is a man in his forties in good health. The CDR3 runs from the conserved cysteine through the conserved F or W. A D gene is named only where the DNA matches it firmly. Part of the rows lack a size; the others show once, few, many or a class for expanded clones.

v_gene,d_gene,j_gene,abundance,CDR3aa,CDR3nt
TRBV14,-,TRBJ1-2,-,CASSQEAGFYGYTF,TGTGCCAGCAGCCAAGAGGCGGGATTCTATGGCTACACCTTC
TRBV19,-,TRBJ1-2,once,CASKGGQRYSGYTF,TGTGCCAGTAAGGGCGGGCAGCGCTATTCTGGCTACACCTTC
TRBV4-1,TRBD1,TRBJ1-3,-,CASSQPQGAGNTIYF,TGCGCCAGCAGCCAACCCCAGGGGGCTGGAAACACCATATATTTT
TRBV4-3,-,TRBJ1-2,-,CASSQDASGASAYGYTF,TGCGCCAGCAGCCAAGATGCGAGCGGGGCGAGCGCCTATGGCTACACCTTC
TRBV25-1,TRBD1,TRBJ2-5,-,CASSGPSGGVETQYF,TGTGCCAGCAGTGGCCCGTCAGGGGGCGTAGAGACCCAGTACTTC
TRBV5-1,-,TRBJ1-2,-,CASSGPGQGYYGYTF,TGCGCCAGCAGTGGTCCGGGACAAGGCTACTATGGCTACACCTTC
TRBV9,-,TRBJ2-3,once,CASSVTSTDTQYF,TGTGCCAGCAGCGTTACCTCGACAGATACGCAGTATTTT
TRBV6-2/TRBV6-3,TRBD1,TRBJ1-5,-,CASSYRRTGEGQPQHF,TGTGCCAGCAGTTACAGGCGGACAGGGGAGGGTCAGCCCCAGCATTTT
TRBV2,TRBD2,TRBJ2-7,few,CASSGSGGHYEQYF,TGTGCCAGCAGTGGTAGCGGGGGGCACTACGAGCAGTACTTC
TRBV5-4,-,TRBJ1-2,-,CASSPETANYGYTF,TGTGCCAGCAGCCCTGAGACAGCAAACTATGGCTACACCTTC
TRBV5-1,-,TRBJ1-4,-,CASSLGGEKLFF,TGCGCCAGCAGCTTGGGTGGTGAAAAACTGTTTTTT
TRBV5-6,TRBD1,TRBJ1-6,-,CASMGTGSNSPLHF,TGTGCCAGCATGGGGACAGGTTCTAATTCACCCCTCCACTTT
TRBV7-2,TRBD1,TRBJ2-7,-,CASSLGSTGAPYEQYF,TGTGCCAGCAGCTTAGGCTCGACAGGGGCGCCCTACGAGCAGTACTTC
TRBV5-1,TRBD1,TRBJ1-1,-,CASSLRPPGQGISTEAFF,TGCGCCAGCAGCTTGAGACCTCCGGGACAGGGGATTAGCACTGAAGCTTTCTTT
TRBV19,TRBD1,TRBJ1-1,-,CASSMGQGRGATEAFF,TGTGCCAGTAGTATGGGACAGGGAAGGGGAGCCACTGAAGCTTTCTTT
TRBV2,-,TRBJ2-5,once,CASRTVETQYF,TGTGCCAGCAGAACGGTGGAGACCCAGTACTTC
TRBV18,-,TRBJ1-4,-,CASSQTGRASNEKLFF,TGTGCCAGCTCACAAACCGGACGGGCATCGAATGAAAAACTGTTTTTT
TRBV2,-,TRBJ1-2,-,CASLEADYGYTF,TGTGCCAGCTTAGAGGCCGACTATGGCTACACCTTC
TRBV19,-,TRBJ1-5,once,CASTFGDLGNQPQHF,TGTGCCAGTACATTCGGGGACTTGGGCAATCAGCCCCAGCATTTT
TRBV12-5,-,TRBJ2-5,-,CASGIGVGETQYF,TGTGCTAGTGGTATAGGGGTCGGGGAGACCCAGTACTTC
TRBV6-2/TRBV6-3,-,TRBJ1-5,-,CASSPRASSNQPQHF,TGTGCCAGCAGTCCCCGGGCCAGCAGCAATCAGCCCCAGCATTTT
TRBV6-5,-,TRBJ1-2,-,CASTAFRTAHYGYTF,TGTGCCAGCACCGCCTTTCGGACGGCGCACTATGGCTACACCTTC
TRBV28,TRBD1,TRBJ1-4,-,CASSEQGARNEKLFF,TGTGCCAGCAGTGAACAGGGGGCGCGGAATGAAAAACTGTTTTTT
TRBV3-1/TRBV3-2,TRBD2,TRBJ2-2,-,CASSLGTSGGRSGELFF,TGTGCCAGCAGCCTCGGGACTAGCGGGGGGCGATCCGGGGAGCTGTTTTTT
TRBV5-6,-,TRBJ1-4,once,CASSHGGEKLFF,TGTGCCAGCAGCCACGGAGGCGAAAAACTGTTTTTT
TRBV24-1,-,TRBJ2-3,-,CATSESFTDTQYF,TGTGCCACCAGTGAGTCCTTCACAGATACGCAGTATTTT
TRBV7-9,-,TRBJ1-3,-,CASSLVGRGNTIYF,TGTGCCAGCAGCTTAGTCGGCAGAGGAAACACCATATATTTT
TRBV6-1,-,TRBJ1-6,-,CASSAGGHFDNSPLHF,TGTGCCAGCAGTGCCGGGGGGCATTTCGATAATTCACCCCTCCACTTT
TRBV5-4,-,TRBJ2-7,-,CASSLGRGAAYEQYF,TGTGCCAGCAGCTTGGGGAGGGGGGCAGCCTACGAGCAGTACTTC
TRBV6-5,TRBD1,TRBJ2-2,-,CASSYGTGMSGELFF,TGTGCCAGCAGTTACGGGACAGGGATGTCCGGGGAGCTGTTTTTT
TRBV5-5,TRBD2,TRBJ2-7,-,CASSLAPTSGGYEQYF,TGTGCCAGCAGCTTGGCCCCGACTAGCGGGGGGTACGAGCAGTACTTC
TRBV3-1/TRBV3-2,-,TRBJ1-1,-,CASSQQGGLAFF,TGTGCCAGCAGCCAGCAGGGAGGGTTAGCTTTCTTT
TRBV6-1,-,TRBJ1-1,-,CASSETWGLMNTEAFF,TGTGCCAGCAGTGAAACGTGGGGCCTGATGAACACTGAAGCTTTCTTT
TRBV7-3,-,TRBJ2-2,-,CASSLGVGPNTGELFF,TGTGCCAGCAGCTTAGGTGTAGGACCGAACACCGGGGAGCTGTTTTTT
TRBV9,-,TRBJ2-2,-,CASSDRGAGGELFF,TGTGCCAGCAGTGATAGGGGGGCTGGCGGGGAGCTGTTTTTT
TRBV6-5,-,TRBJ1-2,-,CASSSHLGDYGYTF,TGTGCCAGCAGTTCCCACCTCGGGGACTATGGCTACACCTTC
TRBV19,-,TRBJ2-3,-,CASSILPGPSPSDTQYF,TGTGCCAGTAGTATACTGCCTGGGCCAAGCCCCTCGGATACGCAGTATTTT
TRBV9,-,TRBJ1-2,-,CASSAVDSAYGYTF,TGTGCCAGCAGCGCCGTGGACTCGGCTTATGGCTACACCTTC
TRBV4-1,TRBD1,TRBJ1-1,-,CASSQAGGWSTEAFF,TGCGCCAGCAGCCAGGCAGGGGGATGGAGCACTGAAGCTTTCTTT
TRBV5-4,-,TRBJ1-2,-,CASSLARDYGYTF,TGTGCCAGCAGCTTGGCCAGGGACTATGGCTACACCTTC
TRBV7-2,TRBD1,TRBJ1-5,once,CASSLPTGARSQPQHF,TGTGCCAGCAGCCTTCCTACAGGGGCTAGGTCTCAGCCCCAGCATTTT
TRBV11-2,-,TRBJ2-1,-,CASSLDRDRRAYNEQFF,TGTGCCAGCAGCTTAGATCGAGACAGACGGGCCTACAATGAGCAGTTCTTC
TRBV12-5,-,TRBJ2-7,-,CASGLDFSYEQYF,TGTGCTAGTGGTTTGGACTTCTCCTACGAGCAGTACTTC
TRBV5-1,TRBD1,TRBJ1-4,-,CASSSTGDGEKLFF,TGCGCCAGCAGCTCTACAGGGGATGGTGAAAAACTGTTTTTT
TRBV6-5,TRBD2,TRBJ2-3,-,CASRPSGASTDTQYF,TGTGCCAGCAGACCTAGCGGGGCTAGCACAGATACGCAGTATTTT
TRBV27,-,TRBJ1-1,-,CASSWDVPSSNEAFF,TGTGCCAGCAGTTGGGACGTCCCCTCATCCAATGAAGCTTTCTTT
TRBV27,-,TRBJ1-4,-,CASRDGQSTNEKLFF,TGTGCCAGCAGGGATGGACAGTCAACTAATGAAAAACTGTTTTTT
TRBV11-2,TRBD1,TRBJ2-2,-,CASSRTGITGELFF,TGTGCCAGCAGCCGGACAGGGATCACCGGGGAGCTGTTTTTT
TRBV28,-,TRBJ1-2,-,CASMGYSPYGYTF,TGTGCCAGCATGGGATACTCCCCCTATGGCTACACCTTC
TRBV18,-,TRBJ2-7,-,CASSPLGSYEQYF,TGTGCCAGCTCACCACTGGGCTCCTACGAGCAGTACTTC
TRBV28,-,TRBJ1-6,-,CASSLVGTHRTLHF,TGTGCCAGCAGTTTAGTAGGGACCCATAGGACCCTCCACTTT
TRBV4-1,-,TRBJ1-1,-,CASSQVSGGTMNTEAFF,TGCGCCAGCAGCCAAGTGTCGGGCGGAACTATGAACACTGAAGCTTTCTTT
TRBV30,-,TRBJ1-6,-,CAWSAREVNSPLHF,TGTGCCTGGAGTGCGCGGGAAGTCAACTCACCCCTCCACTTT
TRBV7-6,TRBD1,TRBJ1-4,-,CASSLPAGTGGKLFF,TGTGCCAGCAGCTTACCAGCCGGGACAGGGGGAAAACTGTTTTTT
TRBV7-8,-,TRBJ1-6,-,CASSLAARSPLHF,TGTGCCAGCAGCTTAGCGGCCCGATCACCCCTCCACTTT
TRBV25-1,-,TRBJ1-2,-,CASSEYSPPYGYTF,TGTGCCAGCAGTGAATATAGCCCTCCCTATGGCTACACCTTC
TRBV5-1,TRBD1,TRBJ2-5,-,CASSLGQGAPGETQYF,TGCGCCAGCAGCTTGGGTCAGGGGGCCCCCGGAGAGACCCAGTACTTC